These 19 T cell receptor beta chains originate from one sample sequenced in a study of Tregs in tolerant kidney transplant recipients. Assay used: immunoSEQ multiplex PCR; TCRdb lists only in-frame clones, some missing. This repertoire shows 100,000 to 150,000 clones, about 90% found once; its top ten account for approximately 0.6%. Specimen: CD4+ T cells from blood. The receptors come from a human donor in good health.

With regard to this clone: Relative to the germline gene, one junction end is altered; a read error may explain this. The rearrangement links TRBV4-1 to TRBJ2-5; 8 bases are shared with TRBD2. This CDR3 contains 13 residues. Germline CDR1 and CDR2: MGHRA and YSYEKL. CDR3 residues: CASSQTLAVPRNF. The CDR3 DNA sequence: TGCGCCAGCAGCCAGACACTAGCGGTTCCGAGGAACTTC.

The chain couples TRBV14 to TRBJ2-1; 9 bases align to TRBD1. The germline CDR1 and CDR2 sequences are SGHDN and FVKESK. Trimming at V came to 2 bases and at J to 12 bases, leaving 11 bases not matched to a gene. This CDR3 comprises 15 residues. CDR3 sequence reads: CASSQLPGQGSAQFF. The CDR3 nucleotides read TGTGCCAGCAGCCAACTACCGGGACAGGGATCGGCGCAGTTCTTC. Full variable domain (outside the CDR3, taken from reference TRBV14 and TRBJ2-1): EAGVTQFPSHSVIEKGQTVTLRCDPISGHDNLYWYRRVMGKEIKFLLHFVKESKQDESGMPNNRFLAERTGGTYSTLKVQPAELEDSGVYFCASSQLPGQGSAQFFGPGTRLTVL.

A word on this clone: The sample holds other DNA sequences that translate to the same CDR3. The V gene is TRBV2, the J gene TRBJ2-5, with D perhaps TRBD2 (6 bases). Germline values: CDR1 SNHLY, CDR2 FYNNEI. The V gene lost 7 bases and the J gene lost 5 bases, with 11 bases spanning the gap. The CDR3 is 12 amino acids. CDR3 DNA sequence: TGTGCCAGCAATGGAGGAGGGGAGACCCAGTACTTC. It encodes CASNGGGETQYF.

The rearrangement joins TRBV12-5 to TRBJ2-7; D uncertain. This CDR3 has 14 residues. Deletions cut 0 bases from V and 3 bases from J, with 9 bases between. From germline, CDR1 is LGHNT and CDR2 FRNRAP. The CDR3 bases are TGTGCTAGTGGTTTGGTTTGGCCGATCTACGAGCAGTACTTC. Its protein product is CASGLVWPIYEQYF.

The chain combines TRBV5-6 with TRBJ1-3; D is unresolved. The CDR3 runs 15 residues. Germline values: CDR1 SGHDT, CDR2 YYEEEE. Trimming pared 2 bases from V and 0 bases from J, leaving 9 bases between. DNA for the CDR3: TGTGCCAGCAGCTTCCTAACCAACTCTGGAAACACCATATATTTT. This translates into CASSFLTNSGNTIYF.

This clone was observed a single time. V and J are TRBV5-1 and TRBJ1-2, with no clear D. The CDR3 totals 14 residues. Germline CDR1 is SGHRS and CDR2 is YFSETQ. V was trimmed by 1 base and J by 5 bases, leaving 12 bases between them. CDR3 amino acids: CASSLPGYPYGYTF. The CDR3 nucleotides are TGCGCCAGCAGCTTGCCAGGTTACCCTTATGGCTACACCTTC. The full variable domain, with the rest looked up from reference TRBV5-1 and TRBJ1-2, is KAGVTQTPRYLIKTRGQQVTLSCSPISGHRSVSWYQQTPGQGLQFLFEYFSETQRNKGNFPGRFSGRQFSNSRSEMNVSTLELGDSALYLCASSLPGYPYGYTFGSGTRLTVV.

This clone was observed once. The chain employs TRBV11-2 and TRBJ2-7; D is unresolved. Per germline, CDR1 SGHAT and CDR2 FQNNGV. The V end lost 1 base, the J end lost 2 bases, and 12 bases lay between the germline ends. The CDR3 has 15 residues. Written as DNA, the CDR3 is TGTGCCAGCAGCTTAGGGGCAACTTCTACCTACGAGCAGTACTTC. Translating it yields CASSLGATSTYEQYF. The full variable domain, with the rest looked up from reference TRBV11-2 and TRBJ2-7, is EAGVAQSPRYKIIEKRQSVAFWCNPISGHATLYWYQQILGQGPKLLIQFQNNGVVDDSQLPKDRFSAERLKGVDSTLKIQPAKLEDSAVYLCASSLGATSTYEQYFGPGTRLTVT.

The chain recombines TRBV30 with TRBJ2-5; TRBD2 aligns across 11 bases. CDR3 length: 18 amino acids. Trimming cost V 2 bases and J 4 bases; bases outside gene matches: 15. Germline assignment: CDR1 GTSNPN and CDR2 SVGIG (reference sequence). The CDR3 region has the DNA TGTGCCTGGAGTTCCACACTTACTAGCGGGGGTTGGGGAGAGACCCAGTACTTC. This gives the protein CAWSSTLTSGGWGETQYF.

V usage is TRBV2 and J usage is TRBJ2-1; D might be TRBD1 (6 bases). Germline values: CDR1 SNHLY, CDR2 FYNNEI. The CDR3 is 13 residues long. Trimming cost V 6 bases and J 15 bases, with 21 bases left between them. The CDR3 spells CASSQNNRVSWFF. The CDR3, as DNA: TGTGCCAGCAGCCAGAACAACAGGGTTTCGTGGTTCTTC.

The chain links TRBV5-1 to TRBJ2-7; 8 bases map to TRBD1. Germline CDR1 and CDR2: SGHRS and YFSETQ. The CDR3 is made up of 14 amino acids. V lost 4 bases to trimming and J lost 2 bases; unmatched junction nucleotides: 5. The CDR3 loop reads CASSRRQGPYEQYF. DNA for the CDR3: TGCGCCAGCAGCCGCCGACAGGGGCCCTACGAGCAGTACTTC.

The CDR3 DNA follows: TGCAGCGTTCGGACAGGGGAAAATTCACCCCTCCACTTT. Its protein product is CSVRTGENSPLHF. The chain combines TRBV29-1 with TRBJ1-6, with 9 bases identical to TRBD1. This CDR3 contains 13 residues. V shed 5 bases, J shed 7 bases, and the junction held 3 bases outside the gene matches. From germline, CDR1 is SQVTM and CDR2 ANQGSEA.

The chain is built from TRBV2 and TRBJ1-5; tentative D call: TRBD1 (6 bases). V was pared by 6 bases and J by 4 bases, with 16 bases between. There are 15 residues in the CDR3. In germline, CDR1 is SNHLY, CDR2 FYNNEI. The CDR3 loop is CASRVEGHRNQPQHF. In nucleotides, the CDR3 is TGTGCCAGCAGGGTAGAGGGACACCGAAATCAGCCCCAGCATTTT.

This rearrangement joins TRBV7-2 to TRBJ1-3, with unresolved D. Deletions cut 5 bases from V and 0 bases from J, with 8 bases between. Germline V CDR1 and CDR2: SGHTA, FQGNSA. The length of the CDR3 is 14 residues. The CDR3 DNA sequence: TGTGCCAGCAGCCCGGGCCTCTCTGGAAACACCATATATTTT. Translated, it gives CASSPGLSGNTIYF.

The V and J genes are TRBV28 and TRBJ2-1; D is possibly TRBD1 (6 bases). CDR1 and CDR2 from the germline V gene are MDHEN and SYDVKM. V lost 6 bases and J lost 7, with 13 bases in between. CDR3 length equals 13 residues. This chain's CDR3 is CASSRGPGNEQFF. The CDR3 DNA sequence: TGTGCCAGCAGCAGGGGACCCGGGAATGAGCAGTTCTTC.

The CDR3 loop is CASSRLAGEETQYF. The CDR3 nucleotides are TGTGCCAGCAGCCGACTAGCGGGAGAAGAGACCCAGTACTTC. V is TRBV14 and J is TRBJ2-5; 12 bases map to TRBD2. Germline CDR1 SGHDN, CDR2 FVKESK. With V trimmed by 4 bases and J by 3 bases, 0 bases remained unmatched. This CDR3 contains 14 residues.

The V call is TRBV6-5, the J call TRBJ1-1; TRBD1 aligns across 11 bases. V lost 6 bases and J lost 5; bases outside the gene matches: 5. This CDR3 has 14 residues. Germline CDR1 reads MNHEY; CDR2 reads SVGAGI. This chain's CDR3 is CASSARDRGTEAFF. DNA for the CDR3: TGTGCCAGCAGCGCCCGGGACAGGGGGACTGAAGCTTTCTTT.

This clone was seen a few times. The rearrangement joins TRBV5-4 to TRBJ1-1; D unresolved. The V end was cut by 1 base, the J end by 1 base, with 11 bases between. Germline CDR1 is SGHNT and CDR2 is YYREEE (reference sequence). The CDR3 extends over 15 amino acids. CDR3 amino acids: CASSLYLQTNTEAFF. The CDR3 nucleotides are TGTGCCAGCAGCTTGTATTTACAGACGAACACTGAAGCTTTCTTT.

This chain connects TRBV5-1 to TRBJ2-5; no definite D call. Germline assignment: CDR1 SGHRS and CDR2 YFSETQ. V shed 0 bases and J shed 1 base, with 7 bases lying between them. The CDR3 sequence is 14 residues long. The CDR3 here is CASSLDGTQETQYF. CDR3 DNA: TGCGCCAGCAGCTTGGATGGCACCCAAGAGACCCAGTACTTC.

The chain employs TRBV6-5 and TRBJ2-5; TRBD1 matches at 8 bases. The CDR3 contains 14 residues. Germline V lookup: CDR1 MNHEY, CDR2 SVGAGI. Trimming took 0 bases from V and 4 from J; bases not matched to a gene: 1. CDR3 in amino acids: CASSYSTGVETQYF. The CDR3 region has the DNA TGTGCCAGCAGTTACTCGACAGGGGTAGAGACCCAGTACTTC.